Presented here are 29 T cell receptor beta chains from one specimen sequenced in a study of shared clonotypes between healthy human individuals. CD45RO-negative, CCR7-positively selected cells formed the naive CD8 fraction, excluding terminally differentiated effector memory CD45RA+ cells. Assay used: immunoSEQ multiplex PCR; TCRdb lists only in-frame clones, some missing. The table lists some 2.1 million clones, around 93% of them singletons. Sequencing was performed on naive CD8+ T cells from PBMCs. The origin of the receptors is a man younger than 35 in good health. Some clones in this sample may be carry-over from other donors' samples.

This clone was detected only once. The sample has other DNA sequences that encode this CDR3 too. The chain links TRBV19 to TRBJ2-7; 8 nucleotides match TRBD2. This CDR3 contains 13 residues. J gave up 2 bases and V 3 bases, and 0 bases lay outside the gene matches. Germline V gene sequence: CDR1 LNHDA, CDR2 SQIVND (reference sequence). The CDR3 reads CASSIGRAYEQYF. For the CDR3, the DNA is TGTGCCAGTAGTATCGGGAGGGCCTACGAGCAGTACTTC.

J is TRBJ1-5 and V is TRBV4-1, with D possibly being TRBD1 (5 bases). The V and J ends lost 6 bases and 0 bases respectively, with 15 bases between them. This CDR3 spans 16 amino acids. From germline, CDR1 is MGHRA and CDR2 YSYEKL. CDR3 sequence: CASSLSQGLSNQPQHF. DNA for the CDR3: TGCGCCAGCAGTCTGAGTCAGGGTCTTAGCAATCAGCCCCAGCATTTT.

The rearrangement links TRBV7-9 to TRBJ2-5, with D perhaps TRBD2 (6 bases). V shed 8 bases and J shed 0 bases, with 10 bases lying between them. The germline gives CDR1 SEHNR, CDR2 FQNEAQ (reference sequence). The CDR3 loop spans 13 amino acids. The CDR3 here is CASATSHQETQYF. The CDR3 bases are TGTGCCAGCGCAACTAGCCACCAAGAGACCCAGTACTTC.

The count of this clone is one. The chain has TRBV5-6 and TRBJ1-1, with D uncertain. Trimming stripped 3 bases from V and 7 bases from J, with 13 bases between. Germline CDR1 reads SGHDT; CDR2 reads YYEEEE. There are 13 residues in the CDR3. Here the CDR3 reads CASSSSNKYEAFF. The CDR3 coding sequence is TGTGCCAGCAGCTCATCAAACAAATATGAAGCTTTCTTT.

This sequence joins TRBV4-3 and TRBJ1-2; no clear D. The CDR3 sequence is 17 residues long. The V and J ends lost 0 bases and 0 bases respectively, with 14 bases between them. Looked up from germline, CDR1 is LGHNA and CDR2 is YSLEER. CDR3 DNA sequence: TGCGCCAGCAGCCAAGATCTCGGTGGACTAGCTAACTATGGCTACACCTTC. Residues: CASSQDLGGLANYGYTF.

The V and J genes are TRBV27 and TRBJ2-7, with a weak D call TRBD1 (6 bases). V was shortened by 4 bases and J by 3 bases, with 19 bases between the two germline ends. Germline V lookup: CDR1 MNHEY, CDR2 SMNVEV (reference sequence). This CDR3 is 16 amino acids long. CDR3: CASSSEPRGTYYEQYF. The CDR3 nucleotides are TGTGCCAGCAGTTCGGAGCCTAGGGGGACCTACTACGAGCAGTACTTC.

The chain couples TRBV5-6 to TRBJ2-5; 7 positions match TRBD1. The CDR3 sequence is 15 residues long. The V gene's germline CDR1 is SGHDT and CDR2 YYEEEE. V trimming: 0 bases; J trimming: 2 bases; junction bases outside the gene matches: 4. The CDR3 loop reads CASSLVGQIQETQYF. The CDR3 nucleotides read TGTGCCAGCAGCTTGGTGGGACAGATTCAAGAGACCCAGTACTTC.

The chain joins TRBV11-2 to TRBJ2-5, with TRBD1 identical over 9 bases. The V segment lost 5 bases and the J segment 3 bases; nucleotides outside the gene matches: 4. In germline, CDR1 is SGHAT, CDR2 FQNNGV. CDR3 length equals 14 residues. The CDR3 DNA sequence: TGTGCCAGCAGCCCAAGACAGGGGGAAGAGACCCAGTACTTC. Amino acid sequence: CASSPRQGEETQYF.

Points on this clone: The sample contains more than one DNA sequence encoding this CDR3. V is TRBV28 and J is TRBJ1-2, with 8 nucleotides matching TRBD1. V trimming: 5 bases; J trimming: 4 bases; junction bases outside the gene matches: 3. This CDR3 spans 13 amino acids. Germline V gene lookup returns CDR1 MDHEN and CDR2 SYDVKM. In nucleotides, the CDR3 is TGTGCCAGCAGTCCAACAGGGGGCTATGGCTACACCTTC. Translating it yields CASSPTGGYGYTF.

As for this clone: At the DNA level, this CDR3 is encoded by other sequences in the same sample as well. V gene TRBV27 combines with J gene TRBJ2-3; D ambiguous. The CDR3 consists of 14 residues. The germline V and J ends were trimmed by 5 bases and 1 base, with 10 bases remaining between them. In germline, CDR1 is MNHEY, CDR2 SMNVEV (reference sequence). The CDR3: CASSLVGGTDTQYF. In DNA, the CDR3 is TGTGCCAGCAGTCTCGTAGGTGGCACAGATACGCAGTATTTT.

This clone was recorded only once. The chain uses TRBV19 and TRBJ1-5, with a tentative D call TRBD1 (6 bases). V was pared by 8 bases and J by 4 bases, with 15 bases between. The germline V gene has CDR1 LNHDA and CDR2 SQIVND (reference sequence). The CDR3 is 14 amino acids. The CDR3 nucleotides are TGTGCCAGTGGATATAACAGGGCAAATCAGCCCCAGCATTTT. Its protein is CASGYNRANQPQHF.

The rearrangement uses TRBV6-5 and TRBJ2-1, with 7 bases identical to TRBD1. The CDR3 is 15 residues long. With V trimmed by 4 bases and J by 3 bases, 6 bases remained unmatched. CDR1 is MNHEY, CDR2 SVGAGI, per germline. DNA for the CDR3: TGTGCCAGCAGTTCATCGGGACAGTACTACAATGAGCAGTTCTTC. As protein: CASSSSGQYYNEQFF.

DNA for the CDR3: TGCGCCAGCAGCCAGCCCGGGCCCGGAAACACCATATATTTT. Its translation: CASSQPGPGNTIYF. The chain has TRBV4-1 and TRBJ1-3, with unresolved D. This CDR3 is built from 14 residues. The V gene's germline CDR1 is MGHRA and CDR2 YSYEKL. V lost 3 bases and J 4 bases, leaving 10 bases between the germline ends.

The chain carries TRBV27 and TRBJ2-7; D uncertain. Germline-derived CDR1 and CDR2 are MNHEY and SMNVEV (reference sequence). V shed 2 bases and J shed 4 bases, with 12 bases lying between them. This CDR3 region has 14 residues. The CDR3 DNA reads as TGTGCCAGCAGTTTAGGATCAGGATGGTACGAGCAGTACTTC. It codes for CASSLGSGWYEQYF.

The chain joins TRBV6-5 to TRBJ2-7; no reliable D call. The CDR3 extends over 12 amino acids. Germline CDR1 reads MNHEY; CDR2 reads SVGAGI. Between the trimmed V and J ends, which lost 10 bases and 0 bases, there was a span of 10 bases. CDR3 nucleotide sequence: TGTGCCATAGGACCATCCTCCTACGAGCAGTACTTC. Translation gives CAIGPSSYEQYF.

This rearrangement joins TRBV6-5 to TRBJ2-3; a possible D gene is TRBD2 (5 bases). Trimming left V 8 bases short and J 0 bases short, with 15 bases between. CDR1 and CDR2 from the germline V gene are MNHEY and SVGAGI. This CDR3 is 15 amino acids long. The CDR3 sequence: CASHPEGTSTDTQYF. The CDR3 nucleotides are TGTGCCAGCCACCCTGAGGGAACGAGCACAGATACGCAGTATTTT.

A remark on this clone: The same CDR3 can be traced to other DNA sequences in this sample. CDR3 loop: CASSVGSGTYEQYF. In nucleotides, the CDR3 is TGTGCCAGCAGCGTAGGTTCAGGGACCTACGAGCAGTACTTC. The genes are TRBV9 and TRBJ2-7, with D possibly matching TRBD1 (5 bases). Germline V gene data show CDR1 as SGDLS and CDR2 as YYNGEE. V was cut by 0 bases and J by 2 bases, with 9 bases left in between. There are 14 residues in the CDR3.

The rearrangement joins TRBV6-5 to TRBJ2-5; a possible D gene is TRBD2 (6 bases). The J call may be in error: the DNA end matches TRBJ2-7 better. The V gene's germline CDR1 is MNHEY and CDR2 SVGAGI. The CDR3 has 13 amino acids. CDR3 sequence: CASGPGDPYEQYF. Written as DNA, the CDR3 is TGTGCCAGCGGACCGGGAGATCCCTACGAGCAGTACTTC.

The chain recombines TRBV7-2 with TRBJ1-1; TRBD1 is a possible D gene (5 bases). V lost 8 bases and J 6 bases, leaving 7 bases between the germline ends. The germline CDR1 and CDR2 sequences are SGHTA and FQGNSA. The CDR3 contains 10 residues. The CDR3 DNA sequence: TGTGCCAGCGGGGGGGCTGAAGCTTTCTTT. This codes for CASGGAEAFF.

A few counts support this clone. The rearrangement links TRBV6-1 to TRBJ2-7, with 10 bases that match TRBD2. This CDR3 has 15 amino acids. V lost 4 bases to trimming and J lost 7 bases; unmatched junction nucleotides: 10. Germline V gene lookup returns CDR1 MNHNS and CDR2 SASEGT. In DNA form, the CDR3 reads TGTGCCAGCAGTGCCGAAGCGGGAGGGCCAGGGGAGCAGTACTTC. It is translated as CASSAEAGGPGEQYF.

This clone was seen just once. In DNA, the CDR3 is TGTGCCAGCAGTTCTACGTCTGTAGCCAACGTCCTGACTTTC. It codes for CASSSTSVANVLTF. The chain carries TRBV6-5 and TRBJ2-6, with D hard to call. V lost 4 bases, J lost 7 bases, and 11 bases lay in between. The CDR3 consists of 14 residues. The V gene's germline CDR1 is MNHEY and CDR2 SVGAGI.

V usage is TRBV28 and J usage is TRBJ1-4; D is uncertain. Germline V lookup: CDR1 MDHEN, CDR2 SYDVKM. V dropped 6 bases and J dropped 0 bases, with 11 bases sitting between them. The CDR3 loop spans 15 amino acids. The CDR3 spells CASREGTSTNEKLFF. The CDR3 bases are TGTGCCAGCAGAGAAGGTACCTCAACTAATGAAAAACTGTTTTTT.

This CDR3 is CSVAGGRAAEQFF. CDR3 in DNA: TGCAGCGTTGCTGGCGGGAGGGCCGCTGAGCAGTTCTTC. V gene TRBV29-1 combines with J gene TRBJ2-1, with 9 nucleotides matching TRBD2. This CDR3 has 13 amino acids. Germline V gives CDR1 SQVTM, CDR2 ANQGSEA. The V gene end was trimmed by 4 bases and the J gene end by 9 bases; junction bases not matched to a gene: 7.

The chain couples TRBV7-3 to TRBJ2-1, with 7 bases lining up with TRBD2. This CDR3 is 15 amino acids long. CDR1 is SGHTA, CDR2 FQGTGA, per germline. J gave up 6 bases and V 1 base, and 6 bases lay outside the gene matches. The CDR3 nucleotides read TGTGCCAGCAGCTTAAAAGGGAGGGAAGCCAATGAGCAGTTCTTC. This encodes CASSLKGREANEQFF.

The chain has TRBV7-2 and TRBJ2-7; no reliable D call. This CDR3 has 12 amino acids. Trimming cost V 5 bases and J 2 bases, with 7 bases left between them. Germline V CDR1 and CDR2: SGHTA, FQGNSA. The CDR3 DNA reads as TGTGCCAGCAGCCGTTTTACCTACGAGCAGTACTTC. As protein: CASSRFTYEQYF.

Comment on this clone: Distinct nucleotide sequences in the sample also encode this CDR3. V and J are TRBV19 and TRBJ2-5; D is unresolved. V was cut by 1 base and J by 2 bases, with 11 bases left in between. The germline CDR1 and CDR2 sequences are LNHDA and SQIVND (reference sequence). The CDR3 runs 15 residues. The CDR3: CASSIGGTAQETQYF. As DNA, the CDR3 is TGTGCCAGTAGTATAGGAGGTACAGCACAAGAGACCCAGTACTTC. The entire variable domain, with the rest obtained from reference TRBV19 and TRBJ2-5, is as follows: DGGITQSPKYLFRKEGQNVTLSCEQNLNHDAMYWYRQDPGQGLRLIYYSQIVNDFQKGDIAEGYSVSREKKESFPLTVTSAQKNPTAFYLCASSIGGTAQETQYFGPGTRLLVL.

The chain recombines TRBV6-6 with TRBJ2-2, with D uncertain. The CDR3 runs to 13 residues. The V and J ends lost 8 bases and 1 base respectively, with 8 bases between them. CDR1 is MNHNY, CDR2 SVGAGI, per germline (reference sequence). CDR3: CASGLLNTGELFF. The CDR3, as DNA: TGTGCCAGCGGCCTACTGAACACCGGGGAGCTGTTTTTT.

The chain carries TRBV9 and TRBJ2-3; a weak D match, TRBD2 (5 bases). The CDR3 sequence is 16 residues long. Trimming cost V 4 bases and J 2 bases, with 17 bases left between them. CDR1 is SGDLS and CDR2 is YYNGEE in the germline V gene. In DNA, the CDR3 is TGTGCCAGCAGCTCACGACTACAGTCAACCACAGATACGCAGTATTTT. As protein: CASSSRLQSTTDTQYF.

In DNA form, the CDR3 reads TGTGCCAGCAGTCCCGGGACTACAACCCACGAGCAGTACTTC. Translating gives CASSPGTTTHEQYF. The V and J genes are TRBV6-5 and TRBJ2-7, with 7 nucleotides matching TRBD2. The CDR3 length is 14 residues. Germline CDR1 reads MNHEY; CDR2 reads SVGAGI. The V gene end was trimmed by 5 bases and the J gene end by 5 bases; junction bases not matched to a gene: 9.